These T cell receptor beta chains were read from a single sample in a study of blood T cell repertoires in COVID-19. Measured with immunoSEQ multiplex PCR; TCRdb has only the in-frame clones, and not every one. This sample has under 130,000 clones, with 80% to 90% found just once. Specimen: peripheral blood. These receptors were collected from a woman aged 80 or over with acute or convalescent COVID-19. Each CDR3 is given with its conserved first and last residue. A D gene is named only where the DNA matches it firmly. Size values are once, few and many counts, or a class for expanded clones, and some rows have none.

j_call d_call v_call cdr3_length clone_size cdr3_nt cdr3_aa
TRBJ2-7 NA TRBV7-6 13 few TGTGCCAGCAGCATCACAGGGATGGGCGAGCAGTACTTC CASSITGMGEQYF
TRBJ1-2 NA TRBV7-9 14 few TGTGCCAGCAGCTTAGGTCCGGGGTTACATGGCTACACCTTC CASSLGPGLHGYTF
TRBJ2-1 TRBD2 TRBV7-3 17 NA TGTGCCAGCAGCTCCTCGGGTAGCGGGGGCCGATACAATGAGCAGTTCTTC CASSSSGSGGRYNEQFF
TRBJ1-3 TRBD1 TRBV4-1 17 NA TGCGCCAGCAGCCAAGCGGGACAGTATTTCTCTGGAAACACCATATATTTT CASSQAGQYFSGNTIYF
TRBJ2-3 NA TRBV21-1 15 NA TGTGCCAGCAGCAAAGACGCAGGGCAGCATGATAGGCAGTATTTT CASSKDAGQHDRQYF
TRBJ2-7 NA TRBV6-1 13 NA TGTGCCACCGCCGGGACTTTCCTAGAGGAGCAGTACTTC CATAGTFLEEQYF
TRBJ2-7 NA TRBV2 14 few TGTGCCAGCATTAATCAGGCCGGTTGGTACGAGCAGTACTTC CASINQAGWYEQYF
TRBJ2-3 NA TRBV14 15 NA TGTGCCAGCAGCCAAGTAGCGGCCCGCACAGATACGCAGTATTTT CASSQVAARTDTQYF
TRBJ1-4 TRBD1 TRBV30 18 NA TGTGCCTGGAGTGAAGACCCCCAGGGACAGGGTTATAATGAAAAACTGTTTTTT CAWSEDPQGQGYNEKLFF
TRBJ2-5 NA TRBV9 13 NA TGTGCCAGCAGCGTAGCAGTTGGAGAGACCCAGTACTTC CASSVAVGETQYF
TRBJ1-2 NA TRBV2 12 NA TGTGCCAGCAGTTCAGGTTCCTATGGCTACACCTTC CASSSGSYGYTF
TRBJ2-2 NA TRBV7-5 21 NA TGTGTCAGAAGCTTACTGGTTTTCATGTTCGAGGGAGGTAGGGGCACCGGGGAGCTGTTTTTT CVRSLLVFMFEGGRGTGELFF
TRBJ2-7 NA TRBV11-1 16 once TGTGCCAGCAGCTTAGAGTCTGTTGAATCACTCTACGAGCAGTACTTC CASSLESVESLYEQYF
TRBJ1-6 TRBD1 TRBV27 15 NA TGTGCCAGCAGGCAAGGGGGCCGCTTGGTCTCACCCCTCCACTTT CASRQGGRLVSPLHF
TRBJ1-5 TRBD1 TRBV4-2 14 NA TGTGCCAGCAGAGGGACAGGCAGACATCAGCCCCAGCATTTT CASRGTGRHQPQHF
TRBJ1-1 TRBD1 TRBV6-5 15 NA TGTGCCAGCAGGCCCTACGACAGGGTGAACACTGAAGCTTTCTTT CASRPYDRVNTEAFF
TRBJ2-7 TRBD1 TRBV5-5 15 once TGTGCCAGCAGCTTAGGACAGGGGCAGCTCTACGAGCAGTACTTC CASSLGQGQLYEQYF
TRBJ2-7 TRBD1 TRBV6-2/TRBV6-3 13 few TGTGCCAGCAGCGGACAGGGCAGCTACGAGCAGTACTTC CASSGQGSYEQYF
TRBJ1-2 NA TRBV4-1 15 NA TGCGCCAGCAGCCTGCTTGATTGGCAGAGGGATGGCTACACCTTC CASSLLDWQRDGYTF
TRBJ1-2 NA TRBV29-1 10 NA TGCAGCGTGAGACTAGCTGGCTACACCTTC CSVRLAGYTF
TRBJ2-4 NA TRBV5-5 16 NA TGTGCCAGCAGCTTGACGGGGTCCCAAGCCAAAAACATTCAGTACTTC CASSLTGSQAKNIQYF
TRBJ2-2 NA TRBV19 16 NA TGTGCCAGTAGCGACATCGACAGGAGATACACCGGGGAGCTGTTTTTT CASSDIDRRYTGELFF
TRBJ1-6 NA TRBV30 14 NA TGTGCCTGGAGTGTGGCTGAATATAATTCACCCCTCCACTTT CAWSVAEYNSPLHF
TRBJ2-1 NA TRBV11-1 16 NA TGTGCCAGCAGCTTAGGAGGGGGGGCCTCCTACAATGAGCAGTTCTTC CASSLGGGASYNEQFF
TRBJ1-1 NA TRBV2 15 NA TGTGCCAGCAGTGACGGGGTGCCCCGCACCACTGAAGCTATCTTT CASSDGVPRTTEAIF
TRBJ1-4 NA TRBV7-8 15 NA TGTGCCAGCAGCGTGTCCTGGGGGGTAACGGAAAAACTGTTTTTT CASSVSWGVTEKLFF
TRBJ1-4 NA TRBV10-3 14 once TGTGCCATCAGTGAGGGCAGGGCTAATGAAAAACTGTTTTTT CAISEGRANEKLFF
TRBJ1-2 TRBD1 TRBV7-8 15 NA TGTGCCAGCACCTTGACAGGGGGCGCTACCGGTGGCTACACCTTC CASTLTGGATGGYTF
TRBJ2-1 TRBD2 TRBV15 17 NA TGTGCCACCAGCAGAGGGGGGACTAGCGGGGTACGGAATGAGCAGTTCTTC CATSRGGTSGVRNEQFF
TRBJ2-1 TRBD1 TRBV6-2/TRBV6-3 17 NA TGTGCCAGCAGTTACCCAACTACCCGACAGGGTGGAAATGAGCAGTTCTTC CASSYPTTRQGGNEQFF
TRBJ1-2 NA TRBV6-5 13 NA TGTGCCAGCAGCTCTCAGGGTTCCTATGGCTACACCTTC CASSSQGSYGYTF
TRBJ2-3 TRBD2 TRBV5-1 17 NA TGCGCCAGCAGCCCCGGCGGCAGCGGGGGTGGTACAGATACGCAGTATTTT CASSPGGSGGGTDTQYF
TRBJ2-3 TRBD1 TRBV7-9 17 NA TGTGCCAGCAGCTTAGGAGGGGGGACAGGGCGCACAGATACGCAGTATTTT CASSLGGGTGRTDTQYF
TRBJ1-1 TRBD1 TRBV15 13 NA TGTGCCACCAGCAGACACAGGGGGAGTGAAGCTTTCTTT CATSRHRGSEAFF
TRBJ1-2 TRBD1 TRBV30 15 NA TGTGCCTGGAGTGGGACAGGGGGTAACCTGTATGGCTACACCTTC CAWSGTGGNLYGYTF
TRBJ2-7 NA TRBV10-3 12 NA TGTGCCATCAGTGAGTCCCGGGGCGAGCAGTACTTC CAISESRGEQYF
TRBJ1-4 NA TRBV19 17 NA TGTGCCAGTAGTATTCGGAGGCGACAGGCTCCGAATGAAAAACTGTTTTTT CASSIRRRQAPNEKLFF
TRBJ1-3 TRBD1 TRBV28 16 NA TGTGCCAGCAGTTCCGCTGGACAGGGGACTGGAAACACCATATATTTT CASSSAGQGTGNTIYF
TRBJ1-1 TRBD1 TRBV5-4 14 once TGTGCCAGCAGCTTTGGACAGGGGAGGACTGAAGCTTTCTTT CASSFGQGRTEAFF
TRBJ2-1 TRBD2 TRBV5-1 17 NA TGCGCCAGCAGCTCCCTAGCGGGGGTAAGCTCCTACAATGAGCAGTTCTTC CASSSLAGVSSYNEQFF
TRBJ1-1 TRBD1 TRBV19 14 NA TGTGCCAGTAGTATGAGGGGGCGCGACACTGAAGCTTTCTTT CASSMRGRDTEAFF